The clone carrying this TCR beta chain is medium-sized in the sample. What it binds is not known. The sample is drawn from a study of spatial heterogeneity in lung cancer. Study-wide findings and caveats: The counts of expanded TCRs, ubiquitous and regional, tracked ubiquitous and regional nonsynonymous mutations, respectively. For expanded intratumoral alpha and beta TCRs, counts tracked tumor mutation counts.

TCRdb used MiXCR to reprocess the 5' RACE reads, holding one entry per CDR3 protein. Found here are under 7,500 distinct CDR3 sequences, about 14% of them singletons; the top ten hold approximately 8.1%. Time point here: sample taken at primary tumor resection. Germline CDR1 MNHEY, CDR2 SVGAGI. The germline V and J ends were trimmed by 8 bases and 3 bases, with 8 bases remaining between them. The CDR3 has 11 residues. This specimen was lung tumor tissue, taken at surgery. This sequence joins TRBV6-5 and TRBJ2-7, with D uncertain. The origin of this receptor is a female donor with early-stage non-small cell lung cancer. CDR3 sequence reads: CASWGNYEQYF. Written as DNA, the CDR3 is TGTGCCAGCTGGGGAAACTACGAGCAGTACTTC.